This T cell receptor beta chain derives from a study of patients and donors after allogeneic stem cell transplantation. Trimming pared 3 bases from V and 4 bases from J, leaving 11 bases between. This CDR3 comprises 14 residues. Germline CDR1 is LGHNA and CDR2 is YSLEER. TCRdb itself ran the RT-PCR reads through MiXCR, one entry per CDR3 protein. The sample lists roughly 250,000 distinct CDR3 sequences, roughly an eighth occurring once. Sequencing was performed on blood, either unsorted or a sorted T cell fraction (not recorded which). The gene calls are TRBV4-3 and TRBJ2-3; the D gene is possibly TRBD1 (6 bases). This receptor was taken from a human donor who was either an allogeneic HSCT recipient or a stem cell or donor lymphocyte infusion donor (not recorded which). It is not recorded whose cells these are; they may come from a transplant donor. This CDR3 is CASSHRGTADTQYF. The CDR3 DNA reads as TGCGCCAGCAGCCACAGGGGCACGGCAGATACGCAGTATTTT.